One and the same sample provided the 5 T cell receptor beta chains below, sequenced in a study of blood T cells in healthy people across ages. Then a second PCR, running about 7 to 11 cycles, was carried out with a sample-barcoded 5' primer and a J-beta primer mix. MiXCR was run by TCRdb on the 5' RACE reads, yielding one entry per CDR3 protein. The table records roughly 1,800,000 distinct CDR3 sequences, roughly 50% of them present only once. Specimen: blood. The source of these receptors is a woman aged 40 to 50 in good health.

The chain employs TRBV12-3 or TRBV12-4 and TRBJ2-7; 9 bases fit TRBD1. This CDR3 comprises 15 residues. The junction had 12 bases not matched to a gene; V was cut back by 5 bases and J by 7 bases. CDR3 sequence reads: CASSLTQGAGNEQYF. The CDR3 DNA reads TGTGCCAGCAGTCTCACACAGGGGGCCGGCAATGAGCAGTACTTC.

The table lists this clonotype with a few counts. The chain employs TRBV3-1 and TRBJ2-4; possibly TRBD1 for D (6 bases). This CDR3 is 12 amino acids long. Per germline, CDR1 LGHDT and CDR2 YNNKEL (reference sequence). Trimming removed 1 base from V and 15 bases from J, with 13 bases in between. CDR3 sequence (DNA): TGTGCCAGCAGCCAAGGAGACAGGTCACCGTACTTC. Translation: CASSQGDRSPYF.

The chain has TRBV7-2 and TRBJ1-4; D not resolved. The CDR3 length is 15 residues. The germline V gene has CDR1 SGHTA and CDR2 FQGNSA. V was clipped by 3 bases and J by 7 bases, with 15 bases between them. CDR3 loop: CASSLRVGRIEKLFF. The CDR3 DNA reads TGTGCCAGCAGCTTGCGGGTTGGACGGATTGAAAAACTGTTTTTT.

About this clonotype itself: Relative to the germline gene, one junction end is altered; a read error may explain this. This rearrangement joins TRBV12-3 or TRBV12-4 to TRBJ1-1; D might be TRBD1 (6 bases). The length of the CDR3 is 15 residues. The CDR3 DNA is TGTGCCAGCAGTTTATTCGGACAGTTGAACACTGAGGCTTTCTTT. It encodes CASSLFGQLNTEAFF.

The chain uses TRBV4-3 and TRBJ2-1, with 9 positions matching TRBD1. V was pared by 3 bases and J by 10 bases, with 10 bases of the junction left unmatched. The germline CDR1 and CDR2 sequences are LGHNA and YSLEER. The CDR3 runs 15 residues. CDR3: CASSHFRTGAREQFF. CDR3 coding DNA: TGCGCCAGCAGCCATTTTAGGACAGGGGCGAGAGAGCAGTTCTTC.